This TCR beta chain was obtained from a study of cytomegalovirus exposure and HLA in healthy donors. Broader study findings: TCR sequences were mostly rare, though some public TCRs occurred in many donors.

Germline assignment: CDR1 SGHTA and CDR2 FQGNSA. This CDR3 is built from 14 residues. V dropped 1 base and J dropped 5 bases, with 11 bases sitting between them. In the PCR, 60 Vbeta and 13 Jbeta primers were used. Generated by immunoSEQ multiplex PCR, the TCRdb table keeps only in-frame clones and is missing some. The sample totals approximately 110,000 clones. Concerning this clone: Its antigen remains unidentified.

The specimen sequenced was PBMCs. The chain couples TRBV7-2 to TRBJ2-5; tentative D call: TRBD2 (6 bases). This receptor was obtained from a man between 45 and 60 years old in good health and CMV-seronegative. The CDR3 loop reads CASSLGRDTETQYF. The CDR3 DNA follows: TGTGCCAGCAGCTTAGGGCGGGATACGGAGACCCAGTACTTC.